This T cell receptor beta chain was identified in a study of shared clonotypes between healthy human individuals. On the study more broadly: Donors had three CD4 naive, three CD4 memory, two CD8 naive and one CD8 memory plate apiece.

Overall study results and limits: Compared with clonotypes that all four donors shared, non-shared clonotypes had lower generation probabilities.

The assay was immunoSEQ multiplex PCR, and TCRdb's table has in-frame clones only and misses some. The table lists 1,500,000 or so clones, less than 99% of them singletons. Naive CD4+ cells were CD45RA-selected; the remaining cells were memory. A remark on this clone: As yet, its antigen is unknown.

CDR1 is SQVTM and CDR2 is ANQGSEA in the germline V gene. The CDR3 totals 10 residues. The germline V and J ends were trimmed by 4 bases and 11 bases, with 11 bases remaining between them. The material sequenced was naive CD4+ T cells sorted from blood. Described subset: CD45RA+ positively selected. J is TRBJ1-1 and V is TRBV29-1; D is unclear. The sequence was collected from a man aged 25-45 years in good health. In DNA form, the CDR3 reads TGCAGCGTTGCTTGGGATGAGGCTTTCTTT. It translates to CSVAWDEAFF.